This T cell receptor beta chain was profiled in a study of blood T cell repertoires in COVID-19. Study details: T cells, B-cell-depleted T cells, or PBMCs supplied cDNA or gDNA.

Original analysis: Amplification from reference gene primers served as the basis for estimated nucleated cell counts. Sequencing was performed with immunoSEQ multiplex PCR; in TCRdb, only in-frame clones are kept and a portion is missing. D and trimming come from the DNA, and the V and J calls and clone size come from that table. The repertoire includes 61,000 or so clones, 65% to 80% of them detected once, and approximately 6% sits in the top ten. Material: peripheral blood. The TCR comes from an older woman with acute or convalescent COVID-19.

The CDR3 DNA reads TGTGCCAGCTCTGACGGGACCCTAGTTTTGCGGGGGGGGACGAATGAGCAGTTCTTC. This sequence encodes CASSDGTLVLRGGTNEQFF. The chain carries TRBV14 and TRBJ2-1, with TRBD2 matching over 9 bases. This CDR3 has 19 amino acids. Trimming cost V 8 bases and J 7 bases; bases outside gene matches: 24. Looked up from germline, CDR1 is SGHDN and CDR2 is FVKESK.